The clone carrying this TCR beta chain was detected once. As yet, its antigen is unknown. Germline-derived CDR1 and CDR2 are GTSNPN and SVGIG (reference sequence). V lost 0 bases, J lost 5 bases, and 19 bases lay in between. The CDR3 covers 16 residues. Noted treatment: approximately 18 received Ad26.COV2.S at low or high dose, single or two shots; 5 received placebo; per-sample allocation not given. Sampling was done on day 63 after the first vaccine or placebo injection. Built on an Ad26 vector, the vaccine expressed Wuhan-strain SARS-CoV-2 spike. The data derive from a study of Ad26.COV2.S vaccination and SARS-CoV-2 variants. Study background: The study gave Ad26.COV2.S intramuscularly, once or twice 56 days apart.

TCRdb's copy holds only in-frame clones and misses some; the assay was immunoSEQ multiplex PCR. Of 450,000 to 550,000 clones listed, roughly 87% were seen once; the top ten hold about 2.7%. Study results and limitations: Analytic work on TCR breadth and depth might have understated the full extent of total T cell responses.

The chain links TRBV30 to TRBJ1-1; D is perhaps TRBD1 (5 bases). The sample was peripheral blood, taken in a trial of Ad26.COV2.S vaccine versus placebo. The origin of this receptor is a person between 18 and 59 years old who received the Ad26.COV2.S COVID-19 vaccine or a placebo. The CDR3 is CAWSVGGWDPWTEAFF. CDR3 sequence (DNA): TGTGCCTGGAGTGTTGGCGGATGGGACCCGTGGACTGAAGCTTTCTTT.